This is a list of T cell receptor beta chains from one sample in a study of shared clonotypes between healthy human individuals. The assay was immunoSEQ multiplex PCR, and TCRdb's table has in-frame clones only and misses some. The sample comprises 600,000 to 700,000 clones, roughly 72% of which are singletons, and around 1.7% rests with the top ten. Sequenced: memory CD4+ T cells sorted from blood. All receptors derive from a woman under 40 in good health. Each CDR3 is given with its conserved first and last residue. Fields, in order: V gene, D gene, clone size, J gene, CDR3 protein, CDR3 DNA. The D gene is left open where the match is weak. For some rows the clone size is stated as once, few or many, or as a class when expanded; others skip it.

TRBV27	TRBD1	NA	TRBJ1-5	CASSLFGTGPYQPQHF	TGTGCCAGCAGTTTATTCGGGACAGGTCCCTATCAGCCCCAGCATTTT
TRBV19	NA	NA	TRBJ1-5	CASSSQQGPQPQHF	TGTGCCAGTAGTTCTCAGCAGGGCCCTCAGCCCCAGCATTTT
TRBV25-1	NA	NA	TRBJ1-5	CASSGGGGLYSNQPQHF	TGTGCCAGCAGTGGGGGTGGGGGCTTGTATAGCAATCAGCCCCAGCATTTT
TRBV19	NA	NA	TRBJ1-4	CASNGRGDEKLFF	TGTGCCAGTAACGGCAGGGGTGATGAAAAACTGTTTTTT
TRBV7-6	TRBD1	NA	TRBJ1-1	CASSLQPRGKNTEAFF	TGTGCCAGCAGCTTACAGCCCAGGGGGAAGAACACTGAAGCTTTCTTT
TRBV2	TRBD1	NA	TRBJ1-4	CASTGTGRNEKLFF	TGTGCCAGCACTGGGACAGGGAGAAATGAAAAACTGTTTTTT
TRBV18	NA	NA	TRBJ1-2	CASSPSGQLRNNYGYTF	TGTGCCAGCTCACCGTCCGGACAGCTAAGGAACAACTATGGCTACACCTTC
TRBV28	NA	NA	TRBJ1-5	CASSGVGGIRSQPQHF	TGTGCCAGCTCAGGGGTCGGCGGGATCCGTAGTCAGCCCCAGCATTTT
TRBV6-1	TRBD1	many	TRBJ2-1	CASSRQGGKYNEQFF	TGTGCCAGCAGTAGACAGGGGGGAAAGTACAATGAGCAGTTCTTC
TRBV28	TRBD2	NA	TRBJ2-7	CASSLAPGAGGPAYEQYF	TGTGCCAGCAGTTTGGCCCCGGGGGCGGGAGGGCCTGCCTACGAGCAGTACTTC
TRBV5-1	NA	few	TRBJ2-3	CASSLRTHSSTDTQYF	TGCGCCAGCAGCTTACGGACACATTCTAGCACAGATACGCAGTATTTT
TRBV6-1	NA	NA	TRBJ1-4	CASSESYSFEKLFF	TGTGCCAGCAGTGAATCGTACAGCTTTGAAAAACTGTTTTTT
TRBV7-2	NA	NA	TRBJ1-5	CASSLDLRAGWQPQHF	TGTGCCAGCAGCTTAGATCTTCGGGCTGGGTGGCAGCCCCAGCATTTT
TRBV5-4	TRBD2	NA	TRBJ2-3	CASRIAGGFRGTDTQYF	TGTGCCAGCCGGATAGCGGGAGGCTTTCGGGGCACAGATACGCAGTATTTT
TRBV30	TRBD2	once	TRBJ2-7	CAWSGGGKDYEQYF	TGTGCCTGGAGTGGGGGGGGGAAGGACTACGAGCAGTACTTC
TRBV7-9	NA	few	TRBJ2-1	CASSAGATDRSEQFF	TGTGCCAGCAGCGCTGGAGCGACGGATCGCTCTGAGCAGTTCTTC
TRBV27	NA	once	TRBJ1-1	CASSLVGRRPEAFF	TGTGCCAGCAGTTTAGTCGGGAGAAGGCCTGAAGCTTTCTTT
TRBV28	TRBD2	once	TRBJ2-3	CASSFPSGVSTDTQYF	TGTGCCAGCAGTTTCCCTAGCGGGGTTAGCACAGATACGCAGTATTTT
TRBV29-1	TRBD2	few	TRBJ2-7	CSVRPSGEQYF	TGCAGCGTGCGGCCTAGCGGTGAGCAGTACTTC
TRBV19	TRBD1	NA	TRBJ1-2	CASSGDRSGYGYTF	TGTGCCAGTAGTGGGGACAGGTCGGGCTATGGCTACACCTTC
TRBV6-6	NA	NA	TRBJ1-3	CASLQGMGDTIYF	TGTGCCAGCTTGCAGGGGATGGGGGACACCATATATTTT
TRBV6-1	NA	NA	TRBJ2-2	CASSPDPSGAGELFF	TGTGCCAGCAGTCCGGACCCCTCGGGCGCCGGGGAGCTGTTTTTT
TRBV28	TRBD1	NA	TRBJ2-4	CASSSGTGKAKNIQYF	TGTGCCAGCAGCTCCGGGACAGGGAAAGCCAAAAACATTCAGTACTTC
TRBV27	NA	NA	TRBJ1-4	CASRLLGGAEKLFF	TGTGCCAGCAGGCTGTTAGGGGGGGCAGAAAAACTGTTTTTT
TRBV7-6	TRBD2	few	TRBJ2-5	CASSSKASGYQETQYF	TGTGCCAGCAGCTCGAAGGCTAGCGGGTACCAAGAGACCCAGTACTTC
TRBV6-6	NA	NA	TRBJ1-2	CASSYSADGYTF	TGTGCCAGCAGTTACTCGGCTGACGGCTACACCTTC
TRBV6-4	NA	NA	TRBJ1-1	CASSDSRDTEAFF	TGTGCCAGCAGTGACTCCAGGGACACTGAAGCTTTCTTT
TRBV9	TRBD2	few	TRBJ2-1	CASSTAGGPREQFF	TGTGCCAGCAGCACAGCGGGAGGGCCTCGTGAGCAGTTCTTC
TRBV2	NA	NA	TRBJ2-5	CASGVGETQYF	TGTGCCAGCGGGGTGGGAGAGACCCAGTACTTC
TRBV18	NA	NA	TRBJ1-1	CASSPGIGGMNTEAFF	TGTGCCAGCTCACCGGGGATCGGGGGCATGAACACTGAAGCTTTCTTT
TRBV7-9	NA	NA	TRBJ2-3	CASSWGASTDTQYF	TGTGCCAGCAGCTGGGGCGCTAGCACAGATACGCAGTATTTT
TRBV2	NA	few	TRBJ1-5	CASSEMGLQPQHF	TGTGCCAGCAGTGAAATGGGTCTTCAGCCCCAGCATTTT
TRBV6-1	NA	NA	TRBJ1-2	CASSEAGNYGYTF	TGTGCCAGCAGTGAAGCGGGGAACTATGGCTACACCTTC
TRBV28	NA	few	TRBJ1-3	CASSFQGNTIYF	TGTGCCAGCAGTTTCCAGGGGAACACCATATATTTT
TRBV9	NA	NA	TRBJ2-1	CASSVGFRYNEQFF	TGTGCCAGCAGCGTCGGATTTCGTTACAATGAGCAGTTCTTC
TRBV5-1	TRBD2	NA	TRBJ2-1	CASSLGTSVSREQFF	TGCGCCAGCAGCTTGGGGACTAGTGTGTCGCGAGAGCAGTTCTTC
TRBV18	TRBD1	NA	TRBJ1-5	CASSLGQGTLSNQPQHF	TGTGCCAGCTCATTAGGACAGGGAACCCTTAGCAATCAGCCCCAGCATTTT
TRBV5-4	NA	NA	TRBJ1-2	CASSGDTNYGYTF	TGTGCCAGCAGCGGGGATACTAACTATGGCTACACCTTC
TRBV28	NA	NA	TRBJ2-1	CASNRRLTPLTFNEQFF	TGTGCCAGCAATAGGAGGCTCACCCCGTTAACGTTCAATGAGCAGTTCTTC
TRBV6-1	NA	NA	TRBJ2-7	CASSEISIDEQYF	TGTGCCAGCAGTGAAATTAGTATCGACGAGCAGTACTTC
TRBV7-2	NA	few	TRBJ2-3	CASSAQYTDTQYF	TGTGCCAGCAGCGCCCAGTACACAGATACGCAGTATTTT
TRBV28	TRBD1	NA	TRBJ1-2	CASSRDRGLYGYTF	TGTGCCAGCAGCCGGGACAGGGGGCTATATGGCTACACCTTC
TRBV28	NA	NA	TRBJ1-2	CASSFNSYGYTF	TGTGCCAGCAGTTTTAACAGCTACGGCTACACCTTC
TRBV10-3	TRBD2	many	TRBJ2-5	CATGEGNQETQYF	TGTGCCACGGGGGAGGGGAACCAAGAGACCCAGTACTTC
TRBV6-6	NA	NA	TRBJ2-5	CASSYAGETQYF	TGTGCCAGCAGTTACGCAGGGGAGACCCAGTACTTC
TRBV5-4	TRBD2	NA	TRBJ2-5	CASSLALAGGLETQYF	TGTGCCAGCAGCCTAGCACTAGCGGGAGGGCTAGAGACCCAGTACTTC
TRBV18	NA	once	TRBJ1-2	CASSPYRDGDGYTF	TGTGCCAGCTCACCGTACAGGGATGGCGATGGCTACACCTTC
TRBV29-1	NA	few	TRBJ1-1	CSAGRGSFF	TGCAGCGCTGGTCGGGGATCTTTCTTT
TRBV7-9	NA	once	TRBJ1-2	CASSLLTVSGSGYTF	TGTGCCAGCAGCTTATTAACGGTATCTGGGTCCGGCTACACCTTC
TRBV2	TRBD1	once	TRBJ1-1	CASRGQSTEAFF	TGTGCCAGCAGGGGACAGAGCACTGAAGCTTTCTTT